This entry concerns a single TCR beta chain. As yet, its antigen is unknown. Some clones are missing from TCRdb's copy, which holds only in-frame ones; the method was immunoSEQ multiplex PCR. The profile covers 1.5 million to 2.5 million clones, with over 85% appearing a single time and more than 0.95% taken by the ten largest. V lost 5 bases, J lost 6 bases, and 11 bases lay in between. This CDR3 is built from 11 residues. The germline CDR1 and CDR2 sequences are SQVTM and ANQGSEA. As defined, naive CD8 cells were CD45RO-negative and positively selected for CCR7, with terminally differentiated effector memory CD45RA+ cells excluded. Every one of the donors was a Caucasian adult that lived in Nashville, Tennessee. This entry belongs to a study of shared clonotypes between healthy human individuals. Background on the study: CD4 naive and memory got three plates each, CD8 naive two, CD8 memory one. Study-level findings and limits: Against clonotypes common to all four donors, non-shared ones had lower generation probabilities. How much donors shared clonotypes was expected to be affected by sequencing depth.

The specimen sequenced was naive CD8+ T cells sorted from blood. V is TRBV29-1 and J is TRBJ2-7, with D perhaps being TRBD1 or TRBD2 (5 bases each). This receptor was obtained from a man aged 18 to 30 in good health. The CDR3: CSVFGGGEQYF. CDR3 nucleotide sequence: TGCAGCGTTTTTGGTGGGGGCGAGCAGTACTTC.